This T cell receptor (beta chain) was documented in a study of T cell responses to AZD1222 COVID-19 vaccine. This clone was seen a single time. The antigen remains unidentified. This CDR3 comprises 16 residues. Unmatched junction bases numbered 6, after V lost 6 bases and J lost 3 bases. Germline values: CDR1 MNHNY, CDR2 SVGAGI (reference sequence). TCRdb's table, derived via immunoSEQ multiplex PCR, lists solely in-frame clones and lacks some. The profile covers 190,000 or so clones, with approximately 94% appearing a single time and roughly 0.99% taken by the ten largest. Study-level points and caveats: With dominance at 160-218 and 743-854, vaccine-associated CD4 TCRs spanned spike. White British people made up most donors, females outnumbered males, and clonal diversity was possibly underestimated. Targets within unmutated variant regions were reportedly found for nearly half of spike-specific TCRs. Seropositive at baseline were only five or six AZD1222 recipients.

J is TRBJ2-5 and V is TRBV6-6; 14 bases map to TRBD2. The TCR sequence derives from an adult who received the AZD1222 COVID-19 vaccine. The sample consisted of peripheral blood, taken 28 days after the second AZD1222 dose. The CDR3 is CASSPKGLAGEETQYF. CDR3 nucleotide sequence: TGTGCCAGCAGCCCGAAGGGACTAGCGGGGGAAGAGACCCAGTACTTC.